A single sample gave rise to the 23 T cell receptor beta chains below, sequenced in a study of blood T cells in healthy people across ages. A second roughly 6 to 11 cycle PCR used barcoded and J-beta primers. TCRdb reanalysed the 5' RACE reads using MiXCR and keeps one entry per CDR3 protein. The table includes 800,000 or so distinct CDR3 sequences, 62% detected once. Sequenced material: blood. All receptors come from a man aged 30 to 39 in good health.

The genes are TRBV6-5 and TRBJ2-7; D is perhaps TRBD2 (5 bases). Germline V gene sequence: CDR1 MNHEY, CDR2 SVGAGI. Trimming shortened V by 6 bases and J by 5 bases, and 14 bases separated the two germline ends. CDR3 length: 13 residues. The DNA of the CDR3 is TGTGCCAGCAGGTCGATAGGGAGACACGAGCAGTACTTC. Protein: CASRSIGRHEQYF.

This chain uses TRBV6-5 with TRBJ2-7; D is unclear. Trimming shortened V by 0 bases and J by 2 bases, and 11 bases separated the two germline ends. CDR3 length: 15 residues. The germline CDR1 and CDR2 sequences are MNHEY and SVGAGI. The CDR3 is CASSYSLGSAYEQYF. DNA of the CDR3: TGTGCCAGCAGTTACTCCTTGGGCAGCGCCTACGAGCAGTACTTC.

This clonotype was found a few times. V and J are TRBV2 and TRBJ1-5, with D hard to call. V lost 1 base to trimming and J lost 5 bases, with 6 bases between them. The length of the CDR3 is 13 residues. From germline, CDR1 is SNHLY and CDR2 FYNNEI. The CDR3 spells CASSEGGYQPQHF. For the CDR3, the DNA is TGTGCCAGCAGTGAAGGGGGTTATCAGCCCCAGCATTTT.

This clonotype has only a few counts. CDR3 loop: CSASSSGYEQYF. CDR3 sequence (DNA): TGCAGTGCTAGTTCTAGCGGGTACGAGCAGTACTTC. This chain connects TRBV20-1 to TRBJ2-7, with TRBD2 identical over 8 bases. The CDR3 has 12 residues. With 3 bases clipped from V and 4 bases from J, the junction kept 2 bases outside the gene matches. Germline V gene data show CDR1 as DFQATT and CDR2 as SNEGSKA (reference sequence).

In the case of this clonotype: One base away lies a much larger clone, so this may be a sequencing read error. This rearrangement joins TRBV20-1 to TRBJ2-5, with D uncertain. Trimming left V 5 bases short and J 5 bases short, with 6 bases between. CDR1 is DFQATT, CDR2 SNEGSKA, per germline (reference sequence). This CDR3 has 10 residues. DNA of the CDR3: TGCAGTGCTTGGTGGGAGACCCAGTACTTC. This gives the protein CSAWWETQYF.

The chain is built from TRBV13 and TRBJ2-6; 7 bases line up with TRBD1. CDR3 length: 16 residues. Germline lookup yields CDR1 PRHDT and CDR2 FYEKMQ (reference sequence). With V trimmed by 4 bases and J by 0 bases, 3 bases remained unmatched. The CDR3 coding sequence is TGTGCCAGCAGCTCCGGACAGGACTCTGGGGCCAACGTCCTGACTTTC. It yields the protein CASSSGQDSGANVLTF.

This clonotype has only one observation. The chain recombines TRBV2 with TRBJ2-2, with D uncertain. Germline CDR1 and CDR2: SNHLY and FYNNEI. This CDR3 region has 13 residues. Trimming shortened V by 8 bases and J by 2 bases, and 9 bases separated the two germline ends. CDR3 residues: CASLGPNTGELFF. The CDR3 coding sequence is TGTGCCAGCCTGGGCCCAAACACCGGGGAGCTGTTTTTT.

V gene TRBV10-3 combines with J gene TRBJ2-2, with D perhaps given as TRBD1 or TRBD2 (5 bases each). CDR3 length: 15 residues. V was cut by 8 bases and J by 5 bases, with 18 bases left in between. Germline CDR1 ENHRY, CDR2 SYGVKD. CDR3 protein: CAIRSRDEITGELFF. The CDR3 nucleotides are TGTGCCATCCGTAGCCGGGACGAAATAACCGGGGAGCTGTTTTTT.

This rearrangement joins TRBV6-5 to TRBJ2-1; D possibly uses TRBD1 or TRBD2 (6 bases each). V was trimmed by 8 bases and J by 10 bases, leaving 18 bases between them. CDR1 and CDR2 from the germline V gene are MNHEY and SVGAGI. The CDR3 is 13 amino acids. CDR3 in amino acids: CASRGGPVEEQFF. In DNA, the CDR3 is TGTGCCAGCCGAGGGGGGCCAGTTGAAGAGCAGTTCTTC.

This clonotype appeared many times. The chain carries TRBV4-3 and TRBJ2-7; D is unresolved. The germline V gene has CDR1 LGHNA and CDR2 YSLEER. Trimming cost V 0 bases and J 2 bases, with 11 bases left between them. The length of the CDR3 is 15 residues. The CDR3 nucleotides read TGCGCCAGCAGCCAAGAGACACGGAACACCTACGAGCAGTACTTC. Its protein is CASSQETRNTYEQYF.

The gene calls are TRBV5-1 and TRBJ2-5, with a weak D call TRBD1 (5 bases). With 1 base removed from V and 5 bases from J, the gap between germline ends came to 18 bases. The CDR3 length is 16 residues. CDR1 and CDR2 (germline): SGHRS, YFSETQ. The CDR3 region is CASSLHSTGSGETQYF. The DNA of the CDR3 is TGCGCCAGCAGCTTGCATTCTACAGGATCCGGGGAGACCCAGTACTTC.

V is TRBV9 and J is TRBJ1-4; a weak D match, TRBD1 (6 bases). Trimming removed 0 bases from V and 7 bases from J, with 13 bases in between. The germline V gene encodes CDR1 SGDLS and CDR2 YYNGEE. CDR3 length equals 15 residues. In DNA, the CDR3 is TGTGCCAGCAGCGTAGGGGGGGGCGTAGGTGAAAAACTGTTTTTT. Protein sequence: CASSVGGGVGEKLFF.

This clonotype has a handful of counts. The V gene is TRBV7-9, the J gene TRBJ2-1, with no clear D. CDR3 length: 12 amino acids. V shed 10 bases and J shed 0 bases, with 7 bases lying between them. Germline V gene sequence: CDR1 SEHNR, CDR2 FQNEAQ (reference sequence). CDR3 residues: CATAGSYNEQFF. In DNA, the CDR3 is TGTGCCACCGCCGGCTCCTACAATGAGCAGTTCTTC.

This clonotype was detected once. V and J are TRBV2 and TRBJ2-7, with D possibly being TRBD1 (6 bases). The V and J ends lost 6 bases and 4 bases respectively, with 13 bases between them. The CDR3 is made up of 13 amino acids. CDR1 is SNHLY, CDR2 FYNNEI, per germline. The CDR3 here is CASSGRDTYEQYF. The CDR3 bases are TGTGCCAGCAGCGGTCGGGACACTTACGAGCAGTACTTC.

This clonotype was observed once. The chain is built from TRBV2 and TRBJ2-1; weak D call: TRBD2 (7 bases). Trimming cost V 7 bases and J 7 bases, with 14 bases left between them. Germline CDR1 reads SNHLY; CDR2 reads FYNNEI. This CDR3 has 13 amino acids. In DNA form, the CDR3 reads TGTGCCAGCACGCGGGGGCCTCAGAATGAGCAGTTCTTC. Translating gives CASTRGPQNEQFF. The full variable domain, rest sourced from reference TRBV2 and TRBJ2-1, is EPEVTQTPSHQVTQMGQEVILRCVPISNHLYFYWYRQILGQKVEFLVSFYNNEISEKSEIFDDQFSVERPDGSNFTLKIRSTKLEDSAMYFCASTRGPQNEQFFGPGTRLTVL.

The chain is built from TRBV7-9 and TRBJ1-3, with TRBD1 as a possible D gene (5 bases). CDR1 and CDR2 from the germline V gene are SEHNR and FQNEAQ (reference sequence). Trimming removed 0 bases at V and 2 bases at J, with 17 bases between. This CDR3 contains 18 residues. DNA of the CDR3: TGTGCCAGCAGCTTAGCGCGAAGGGGAGGCTTTGCTGGAAACACCATATATTTT. It codes for CASSLARRGGFAGNTIYF.

V and J are TRBV27 and TRBJ2-5, with TRBD2 matching 10 bases. The J call may be in error: the DNA end matches TRBJ2-7 better. The CDR3 loop spans 15 amino acids. Germline lookup yields CDR1 MNHEY and CDR2 SMNVEV (reference sequence). The CDR3 spells CASSLSQRGGYEQYF. DNA of the CDR3: TGTGCCAGCAGTTTATCGCAGCGGGGGGGCTACGAGCAGTACTTC.

The V gene is TRBV28, the J gene TRBJ1-5; TRBD1 aligns across 8 bases. CDR1 is MDHEN and CDR2 is SYDVKM in the germline V gene. Trimming at V came to 5 bases and at J to 0 bases, leaving 15 bases not matched to a gene. The CDR3 covers 19 residues. The CDR3: CASSTSGTGALYSNQPQHF. The CDR3, as DNA: TGTGCCAGCAGTACCTCCGGGACAGGAGCCCTATATAGCAATCAGCCCCAGCATTTT.

The gene calls are TRBV20-1 and TRBJ2-7, with TRBD2 matching over 8 bases. This CDR3 contains 15 residues. Germline CDR1 and CDR2: DFQATT and SNEGSKA (reference sequence). Losses at the gene ends were 2 bases for V and 4 bases for J; bases not matched to a gene: 10. The CDR3 DNA follows: TGCAGTGCTAGACCCTTAGCGGGAACCGAGTACGAGCAGTACTTC. Translation: CSARPLAGTEYEQYF.

This chain uses TRBV29-1 with TRBJ2-5; unclear D gene. Trimming removed 4 bases from V and 4 bases from J, with 13 bases in between. The CDR3 is made up of 13 amino acids. Germline-derived CDR1 and CDR2 are SQVTM and ANQGSEA. CDR3 DNA sequence: TGCAGCGTTGTAGTTACGGTCCCAGAGACCCAGTACTTC. The encoded protein is CSVVVTVPETQYF.

This rearrangement joins TRBV7-3 to TRBJ2-3; 10 nucleotides agree with TRBD2. The germline gives CDR1 SGHTA, CDR2 FQGTGA. This CDR3 spans 18 amino acids. V gave up 4 bases and J gave up 6 bases; unmatched junction bases: 16. CDR3 sequence (DNA): TGTGCCAGCAGCTCCTCTGGAGCTAGCGGGGGAGCCCGGGATACGCAGTATTTT. Protein product: CASSSSGASGGARDTQYF.

V usage is TRBV7-2 and J usage is TRBJ2-3, with D hard to call. The V end lost 3 bases, the J end lost 0 bases, and 7 bases lay between the germline ends. In germline, CDR1 is SGHTA, CDR2 FQGNSA. CDR3 length: 14 residues. This CDR3 reads CASSLRISTDTQYF. The CDR3 DNA sequence: TGTGCCAGCAGCTTGCGGATTAGCACAGATACGCAGTATTTT.

The chain employs TRBV3-1 and TRBJ2-3; the D is unclear. Germline values: CDR1 LGHDT, CDR2 YNNKEL (reference sequence). V lost 0 bases and J 7 bases, leaving 11 bases between the germline ends. The CDR3 loop spans 14 amino acids. CDR3 coding DNA: TGTGCCAGCAGCCAAGAATTATTTCACCATACGCAGTATTTT. This encodes CASSQELFHHTQYF.